A single TCR beta chain is shown here with its context. Its antigen is currently not known. The record has no base qualities; no much larger clone is one base away. This entry is derived from a study of T cells of healthy individuals (dated by TCRdb to the late 2010s). The library was produced with 5' RACE. Sequencing relied on an Illumina MiSeq. TCRdb reanalyzed the raw reads on its own, using fastp at Q25 for trimming and MiXCR for clone calling, and kept in-frame beta chains. Records with the same CDR3 protein are collapsed into one entry carrying the most frequent genes and DNA. For this sample the table gives around 98,000 distinct CDR3 sequences, of which roughly a sixth were detected only once. The ten largest account for roughly 6.1% of the sample. V is pruned by 4 bases and J by 2 bases, leaving 9 bases of the junction without a gene match. Sequences ENHRY (CDR1) and SYGVKD (CDR2) are obtained from the germline V gene. Including the terminal cysteine and phenylalanine, the CDR3 comprises 16 residues. Only the CDR3 DNA stays, 48 bases, in frame from base 1.

This clonotype was sampled from a human donor in good health. This chain joins TRBV10-3 to TRBJ2-5, and TRBD1 matches 8 of the central bases. CDR3 loop: CAISGVERTGQETQYF. Here is the DNA: TGTGCCATCAGTGGAGTAGAAAGGACAGGGCAAGAGACCCAGTACTTC.